The present TCR beta chain was sequenced within a study of blood T cells in healthy people across ages. About the research overall: There was about one barcoded beta molecule captured by template switching per two T cells.

Germline V CDR1 and CDR2: KGHSH, LQKENI. The CDR3 contains 13 residues. The authors ran a second PCR of 7 to 11 cycles using a sample-barcoded 5' primer and a J-beta primer mix. Per-sample output comprised a minimum of 2.5 million paired-end reads containing CDR3. TCRdb processed the 5' RACE reads anew with MiXCR; each CDR3 protein has one entry. The top ten clones hold about a quarter of a sample with about 830,000 distinct CDR3 sequences, around two thirds of them seen once. The chain has TRBV18 and TRBJ2-4, with D unresolved. The J call is in doubt because the DNA end fits TRBJ2-7 better. The specimen was blood. The TCR was taken from a man aged 25-45 years in good health. In DNA, the CDR3 is TGTGCCAGCTCACCCGCGGAGACCTACGAGCAGTACTTC. This codes for CASSPAETYEQYF.